This TCR beta chain was found in a study of blood T cells in healthy people across ages. Germline trimming cut 3 bases from V and 2 bases from J; bases unmatched to any gene: 7. Germline assignment: CDR1 SQVTM and CDR2 ANQGSEA. CDR3 length: 16 residues. For the second PCR, which ran for about 6 to 12 cycles, a sample-barcoded 5' primer and a J-beta primer mix were used. TCRdb passed the 5' RACE reads through MiXCR, listing each CDR3 protein once. The sample includes over 700,000 distinct CDR3 sequences, around half of them seen just once. The source of this sequence is a man older than 75 in good health. Sequencing used blood. The V gene is TRBV29-1, the J gene TRBJ2-1, with 10 bases fitting TRBD2. This chain's CDR3 is CSVEGTSGIPYNEQFF. The CDR3 DNA is TGCAGCGTTGAGGGCACTAGCGGGATTCCCTACAATGAGCAGTTCTTC.